This TCR beta chain was sequenced during a study of cytomegalovirus exposure and HLA in healthy donors. In the study overall: The Caucasian-associated ancestry cluster held roughly 78% of 300 to 500 genotyped donors.

As to this clone: Its antigen remains unknown.

Study-wide results and caveats: Prior analysis indicated that the majority of TCR beta V segments exhibited productivity approximately 90% or approximately 30% of the time. Rare TCR sequences predominated, though certain public TCRs were found in many donors.

The CDR3 runs to 18 residues. CDR1 and CDR2 from the germline V gene are MNHNS and SASEGT. The ends lost 2 bases at V and 0 bases at J; junction bases unmatched: 8. PCR involved 60 Vbeta and 13 Jbeta primers. Generated by immunoSEQ multiplex PCR, the TCRdb table keeps only in-frame clones and is missing some. The data contain 150,000 to 200,000 clones, about 80% of them singletons. The chain uses TRBV6-1 and TRBJ2-3; 10 nucleotides agree with TRBD2. The source material was PBMCs. The receptor comes from a man aged 25-40 years in good health and CMV-seropositive. DNA of the CDR3: TGTGCCAGCAGTGAAATTACTAGCGGGACTCTTAGCACAGATACGCAGTATTTT. This sequence encodes CASSEITSGTLSTDTQYF.